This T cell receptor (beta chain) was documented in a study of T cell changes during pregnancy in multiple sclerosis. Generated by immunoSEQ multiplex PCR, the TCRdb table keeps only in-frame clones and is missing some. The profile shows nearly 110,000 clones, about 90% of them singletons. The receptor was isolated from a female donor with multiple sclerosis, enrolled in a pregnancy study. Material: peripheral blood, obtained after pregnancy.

The CDR3 here is CASSFGTSGTQETQYF. The CDR3 DNA reads TGCGCCAGCAGCTTTGGGACTAGCGGAACCCAAGAGACCCAGTACTTC. The chain uses TRBV5-1 and TRBJ2-5; 11 bases agree with TRBD2. CDR3 size: 16 residues. Germline values: CDR1 SGHRS, CDR2 YFSETQ. With V trimmed by 2 bases and J by 1 base, 4 bases remained unmatched.